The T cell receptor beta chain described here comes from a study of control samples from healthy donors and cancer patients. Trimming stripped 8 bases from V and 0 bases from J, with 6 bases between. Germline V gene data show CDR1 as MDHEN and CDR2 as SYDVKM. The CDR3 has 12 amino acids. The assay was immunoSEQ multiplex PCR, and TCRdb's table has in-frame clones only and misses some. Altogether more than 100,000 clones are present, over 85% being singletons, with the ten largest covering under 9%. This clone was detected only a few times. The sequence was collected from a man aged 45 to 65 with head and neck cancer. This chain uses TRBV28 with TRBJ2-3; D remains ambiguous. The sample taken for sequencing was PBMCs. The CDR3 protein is CASLTSTDTQYF. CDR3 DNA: TGTGCCAGCTTAACTAGCACAGATACGCAGTATTTT.